The 17 T cell receptor beta chains below come from one sample, sequenced in a study of cytomegalovirus exposure and HLA in healthy donors. The PCR was carried out with 60 Vbeta primers and 13 Jbeta primers. Sequenced by immunoSEQ multiplex PCR; TCRdb stores in-frame clones only, minus some. The table lists 80,000 or so clones, about 73% of them singletons. The sequencing sample was made of PBMCs. Every receptor here comes from a middle-aged man in good health and CMV-seronegative.

The chain joins TRBV12-5 to TRBJ2-3, with TRBD2 identical over 8 bases. Germline values: CDR1 LGHNT, CDR2 FRNRAP. V was clipped by 5 bases and J by 0 bases; unmatched bases: 7. The CDR3 has 16 amino acids. Here the CDR3 reads CASGTGLAPSTDTQYF. CDR3 DNA: TGTGCTAGTGGTACCGGACTAGCCCCTAGCACAGATACGCAGTATTTT.

The chain has TRBV7-2 and TRBJ2-1, with D uncertain. Trimming removed 1 base from V and 4 bases from J, with 5 bases in between. Germline loops: CDR1 SGHTA, CDR2 FQGNSA. This CDR3 region has 13 residues. The CDR3 sequence is CASSLVLYNEQFF. The DNA for the CDR3 is TGTGCCAGCAGCTTAGTACTTTACAATGAGCAGTTCTTC.

The chain carries TRBV6-5 and TRBJ1-3, with 7 bases lining up with TRBD1. The CDR3 sequence is 15 residues long. The ends lost 6 bases at V and 0 bases at J; junction bases unmatched: 5. CDR1 is MNHEY, CDR2 SVGAGI, per germline. The CDR3 sequence: CASSRGQTSGNTIYF. The CDR3 DNA follows: TGTGCCAGCAGCCGGGGACAGACCTCTGGAAACACCATATATTTT.

This clone appeared a few times. The chain combines TRBV6-1 with TRBJ2-1; 7 bases are shared with TRBD1. This CDR3 comprises 17 residues. V was clipped by 0 bases and J by 4 bases; unmatched bases: 9. Germline CDR1 MNHNS, CDR2 SASEGT. Here the CDR3 DNA reads TGTGCCAGCAGTGAAGCTCTGACAGGGCCCCTTTACAATGAGCAGTTCTTC. It codes for CASSEALTGPLYNEQFF.

The chain links TRBV5-8 to TRBJ1-5; 10 bases align to TRBD1. V lost 0 bases, J lost 0 bases, and 0 bases stayed unmatched. Germline lookup yields CDR1 SGHTS and CDR2 YDEGEE. The CDR3 is 16 amino acids. The CDR3 spells CASSLGDRGSNQPQHF. As DNA, the CDR3 is TGTGCCAGCAGCTTGGGGGACAGGGGTAGCAATCAGCCCCAGCATTTT.

This chain's CDR3 is CASSIRGGEQYF. The CDR3 DNA is TGTGCCAGTAGTATAAGAGGGGGCGAGCAGTACTTC. J is TRBJ2-7 and V is TRBV19, with a weak D call TRBD1 (6 bases). CDR1 and CDR2 from the germline V gene are LNHDA and SQIVND (reference sequence). The CDR3 has 12 amino acids. V was shortened by 2 bases and J by 6 bases, with 8 bases between the two germline ends.

The gene calls are TRBV6-1 and TRBJ2-7; 8 bases match TRBD1. This CDR3 is built from 16 residues. V lost 4 bases to trimming and J lost 5 bases; unmatched junction nucleotides: 13. Germline V CDR1 and CDR2: MNHNS, SASEGT. Here the CDR3 reads CASSAVLGRGPHEQYF. For the CDR3, the DNA is TGTGCCAGCAGTGCAGTTCTGGGCAGGGGGCCCCACGAGCAGTACTTC.

V and J are TRBV15 and TRBJ2-7; TRBD1 matches 7 bases. Per germline, CDR1 LNHNV and CDR2 YYDKDF (reference sequence). The ends lost 1 base at V and 7 bases at J; junction bases unmatched: 16. This CDR3 has 17 amino acids. The CDR3 spells CATSRGKGTALTGEQYF. DNA for the CDR3: TGTGCCACCAGCAGAGGGAAAGGGACAGCCCTGACAGGGGAGCAGTACTTC.

The V gene is TRBV7-8, the J gene TRBJ2-5; TRBD2 matches 16 bases. Trimming removed 5 bases from V and 4 bases from J; junction bases left unmatched: 4. Germline loops: CDR1 SGHVS, CDR2 FQNEAQ. The CDR3 consists of 16 residues. The CDR3 spells CASSGGTSGRGETQYF. In DNA, the CDR3 is TGTGCCAGCAGCGGGGGGACTAGCGGGAGGGGAGAGACCCAGTACTTC.

The V and J genes are TRBV5-4 and TRBJ2-5; 9 nucleotides line up with TRBD2. The V segment lost 3 bases and the J segment 4 bases; nucleotides outside the gene matches: 10. This CDR3 region has 16 residues. Germline V CDR1 and CDR2: SGHNT, YYREEE (reference sequence). CDR3 coding DNA: TGTGCCAGCAGCTCCAGGGGCGGGAGGGAGGGAGAGACCCAGTACTTC. This translates into CASSSRGGREGETQYF.

J is TRBJ1-5 and V is TRBV6-6; D is undetermined. Germline CDR1 is MNHNY and CDR2 is SVGAGI (reference sequence). V lost 4 bases to trimming and J lost 4 bases, with 11 bases between them. There are 14 residues in the CDR3. CDR3 coding DNA: TGTGCCAGCAGTTTCCCTCTTCCTAATCAGCCCCAGCATTTT. It yields the protein CASSFPLPNQPQHF.

This clone is deemed medium-sized. The chain couples TRBV13 to TRBJ2-5; D possibly corresponds to TRBD2 (7 bases). CDR3 length equals 18 residues. V lost 4 bases and J 5 bases, leaving 26 bases between the germline ends. Germline V gene data show CDR1 as PRHDT and CDR2 as FYEKMQ (reference sequence). Here the CDR3 reads CASSWGQSPSLGGETQYF. DNA for the CDR3: TGTGCCAGCAGCTGGGGACAATCACCCTCGCTGGGGGGGGAGACCCAGTACTTC.

This clone was counted a single time. The J gene is TRBJ2-1, the V gene TRBV19; TRBD2 agrees at 11 bases. This CDR3 region has 17 residues. J was trimmed by 0 bases and V by 6 bases; bases with no gene match: 7. The germline V gene has CDR1 LNHDA and CDR2 SQIVND (reference sequence). The DNA of the CDR3 is TGTGCCAGTAGGAGGACTAGCGGGTCAACCTCCTACAATGAGCAGTTCTTC. The encoded protein is CASRRTSGSTSYNEQFF.

CDR3 region: CASSPVLSTDTQYF. The CDR3 nucleotides read TGTGCCAGCAGCCCAGTCCTTAGCACAGATACGCAGTATTTT. The V and J genes are TRBV7-9 and TRBJ2-3; no firm D call. CDR1 and CDR2 from the germline V gene are SEHNR and FQNEAQ (reference sequence). V shed 5 bases and J shed 0 bases, with 9 bases lying between them. This CDR3 has 14 amino acids.

The chain combines TRBV6-6 with TRBJ2-7, with D maybe TRBD2 (5 bases). Per the germline V gene, CDR1 is MNHNY and CDR2 is SVGAGI (reference sequence). The V end lost 10 bases, the J end lost 3 bases, and 16 bases lay between the germline ends. This CDR3 region has 13 residues. In DNA, the CDR3 is TGTGCCACCGACGTTGGAGGCGGCTACGAGCAGTACTTC. It specifies CATDVGGGYEQYF.

V is TRBV19 and J is TRBJ2-7; 7 nucleotides agree with TRBD1. CDR3 length: 14 amino acids. Germline CDR1 reads LNHDA; CDR2 reads SQIVND (reference sequence). V shed 0 bases and J 4 bases; nucleotides not matched to a gene: 3. CDR3 in DNA: TGTGCCAGTAGTATAGAAAGGGGGCGGTACGAGCAGTACTTC. Protein product: CASSIERGRYEQYF.

The CDR3 sequence is CASSIKTGGYNEQFF. CDR3 bases: TGTGCCAGCTCAATAAAGACAGGGGGCTACAATGAGCAGTTCTTC. The chain uses TRBV18 and TRBJ2-1; 9 bases fit TRBD1. This CDR3 comprises 15 residues. Trimming cost V 5 bases and J 3 bases; bases outside gene matches: 5. Germline loops: CDR1 KGHSH, CDR2 LQKENI.